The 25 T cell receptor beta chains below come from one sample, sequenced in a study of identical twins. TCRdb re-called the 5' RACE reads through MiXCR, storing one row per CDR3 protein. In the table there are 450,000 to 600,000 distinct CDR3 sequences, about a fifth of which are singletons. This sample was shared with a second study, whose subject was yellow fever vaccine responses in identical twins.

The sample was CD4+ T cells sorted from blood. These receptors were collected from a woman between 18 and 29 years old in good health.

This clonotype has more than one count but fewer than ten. The CDR3 here is CASSPLGSYEQYF. In DNA form, the CDR3 reads TGTGCCAGCAGCCCCCTCGGTTCCTACGAGCAGTACTTC. This sequence joins TRBV7-3 and TRBJ2-7, with D unresolved. The CDR3 is made up of 13 amino acids. The V end lost 5 bases, the J end lost 1 base, and 9 bases lay between the germline ends. CDR1 is SGHTA, CDR2 FQGTGA, per germline. The entire variable domain, with the rest obtained from reference TRBV7-3 and TRBJ2-7, is as follows: GAGVSQTPSNKVTEKGKYVELRCDPISGHTALYWYRQSLGQGPEFLIYFQGTGAADDSGLPNDRFFAVRPEGSVSTLKIQRTERGDSAVYLCASSPLGSYEQYFGPGTRLTVT.

CDR3 residues: CASSLRSGLAGGDQTQYF. CDR3 nucleotide sequence: TGCGCCAGCAGCCTACGCTCCGGACTAGCGGGGGGCGACCAGACCCAGTACTTC. This rearrangement joins TRBV5-1 to TRBJ2-5, with TRBD2 identical over 14 bases. V dropped 4 bases and J dropped 6; count of bases not matched to a gene: 14. Germline V gene data show CDR1 as SGHRS and CDR2 as YFSETQ. The CDR3 loop spans 18 amino acids.

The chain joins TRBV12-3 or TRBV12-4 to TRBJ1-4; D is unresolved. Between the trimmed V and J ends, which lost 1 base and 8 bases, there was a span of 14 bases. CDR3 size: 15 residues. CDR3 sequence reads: CASSLDWDLYEKLFF. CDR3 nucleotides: TGTGCCAGCAGTTTAGACTGGGATCTTTACGAAAAACTGTTTTTT.

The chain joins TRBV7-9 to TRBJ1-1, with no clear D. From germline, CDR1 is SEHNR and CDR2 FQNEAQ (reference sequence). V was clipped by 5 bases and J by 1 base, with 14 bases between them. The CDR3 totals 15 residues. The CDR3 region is CASSGSSTGNTEAFF. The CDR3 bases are TGTGCCAGCAGCGGCAGTTCCACGGGGAACACTGAAGCTTTCTTT.

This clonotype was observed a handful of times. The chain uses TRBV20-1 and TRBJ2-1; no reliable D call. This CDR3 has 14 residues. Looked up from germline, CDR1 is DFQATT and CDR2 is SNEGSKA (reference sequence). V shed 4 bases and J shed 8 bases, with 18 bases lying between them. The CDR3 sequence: CSANFPPLVDEQFF. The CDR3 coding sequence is TGCAGTGCTAATTTTCCCCCATTGGTTGATGAGCAGTTCTTC.

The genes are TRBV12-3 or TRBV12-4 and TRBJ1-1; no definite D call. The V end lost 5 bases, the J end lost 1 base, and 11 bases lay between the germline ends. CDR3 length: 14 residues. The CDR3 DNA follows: TGTGCCAGCAGTCCCGAAGCCGGGAACACTGAAGCTTTCTTT. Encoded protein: CASSPEAGNTEAFF.

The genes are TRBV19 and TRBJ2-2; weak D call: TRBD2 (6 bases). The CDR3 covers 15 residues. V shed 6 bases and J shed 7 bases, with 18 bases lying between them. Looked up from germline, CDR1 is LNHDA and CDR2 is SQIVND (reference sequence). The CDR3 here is CASRPPGKGGGELFF. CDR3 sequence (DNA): TGTGCCAGTAGGCCCCCAGGGAAGGGAGGCGGGGAGCTGTTTTTT.

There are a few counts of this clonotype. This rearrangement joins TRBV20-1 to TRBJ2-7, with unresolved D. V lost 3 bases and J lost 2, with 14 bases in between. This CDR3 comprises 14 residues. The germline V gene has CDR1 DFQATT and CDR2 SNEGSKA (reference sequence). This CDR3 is CSARPRWLTYEQYF. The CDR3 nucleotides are TGCAGTGCTAGGCCACGCTGGTTAACCTACGAGCAGTACTTC.

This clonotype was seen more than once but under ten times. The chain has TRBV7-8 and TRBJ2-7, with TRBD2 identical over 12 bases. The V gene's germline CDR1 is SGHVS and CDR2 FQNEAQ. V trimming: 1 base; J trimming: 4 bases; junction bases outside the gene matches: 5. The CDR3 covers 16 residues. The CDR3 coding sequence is TGTGCCAGCAGCTTAGACCGACTAGCGGGAGTTTACGAGCAGTACTTC. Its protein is CASSLDRLAGVYEQYF.

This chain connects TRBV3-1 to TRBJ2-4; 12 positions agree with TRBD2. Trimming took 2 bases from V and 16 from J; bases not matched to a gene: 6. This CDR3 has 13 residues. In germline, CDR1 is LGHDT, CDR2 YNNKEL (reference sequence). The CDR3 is CASSQSPSGGAYF. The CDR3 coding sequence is TGTGCCAGCAGCCAATCGCCTAGCGGGGGGGCATACTTC.

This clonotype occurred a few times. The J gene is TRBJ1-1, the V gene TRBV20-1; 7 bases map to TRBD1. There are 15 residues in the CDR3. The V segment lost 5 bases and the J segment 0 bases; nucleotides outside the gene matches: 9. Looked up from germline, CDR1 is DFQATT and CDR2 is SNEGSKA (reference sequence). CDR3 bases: TGCAGTGCTGGTCGACAGGGAACTATGAACACTGAAGCTTTCTTT. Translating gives CSAGRQGTMNTEAFF.

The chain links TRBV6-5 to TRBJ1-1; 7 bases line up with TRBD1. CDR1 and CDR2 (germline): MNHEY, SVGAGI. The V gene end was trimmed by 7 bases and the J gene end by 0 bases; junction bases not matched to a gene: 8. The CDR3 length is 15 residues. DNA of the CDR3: TGTGCCAGCATTATGAAGGGGGCTTTGAACACTGAAGCTTTCTTT. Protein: CASIMKGALNTEAFF.

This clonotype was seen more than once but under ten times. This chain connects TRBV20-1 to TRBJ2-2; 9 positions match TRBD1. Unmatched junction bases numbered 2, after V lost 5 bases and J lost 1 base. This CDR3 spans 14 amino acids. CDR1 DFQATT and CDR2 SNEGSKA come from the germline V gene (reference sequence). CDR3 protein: CSAATGGNTGELFF. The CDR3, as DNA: TGCAGTGCTGCGACAGGGGGGAACACCGGGGAGCTGTTTTTT.

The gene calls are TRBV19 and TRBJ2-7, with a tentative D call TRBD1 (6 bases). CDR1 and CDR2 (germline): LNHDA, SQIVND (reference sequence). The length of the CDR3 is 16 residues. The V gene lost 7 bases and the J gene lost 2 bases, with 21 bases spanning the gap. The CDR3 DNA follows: TGTGCCAGTATTAGGACAGAAGATGAACTCGCCTACGAGCAGTACGTC. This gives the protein CASIRTEDELAYEQYV.

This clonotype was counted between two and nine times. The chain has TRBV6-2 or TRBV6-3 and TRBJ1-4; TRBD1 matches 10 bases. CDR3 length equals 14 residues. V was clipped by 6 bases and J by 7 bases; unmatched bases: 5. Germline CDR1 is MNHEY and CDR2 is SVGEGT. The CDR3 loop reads CASRSTGGIEKLFF. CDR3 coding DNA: TGTGCCAGCAGATCGACAGGGGGCATTGAAAAACTGTTTTTT.

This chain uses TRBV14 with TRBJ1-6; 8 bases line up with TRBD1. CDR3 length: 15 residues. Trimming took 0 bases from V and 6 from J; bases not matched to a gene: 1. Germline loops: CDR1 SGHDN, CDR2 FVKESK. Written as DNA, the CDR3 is TGTGCCAGCAGCCAAGACAGGGGGCCTAATTCACCCCTCCACTTT. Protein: CASSQDRGPNSPLHF.

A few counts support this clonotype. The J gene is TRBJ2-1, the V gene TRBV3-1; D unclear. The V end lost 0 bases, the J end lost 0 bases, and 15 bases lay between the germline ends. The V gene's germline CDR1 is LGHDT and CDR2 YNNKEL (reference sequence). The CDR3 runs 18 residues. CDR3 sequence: CASSQDWAPTSSYNEQFF. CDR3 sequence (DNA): TGTGCCAGCAGCCAAGATTGGGCACCGACGAGCTCCTACAATGAGCAGTTCTTC.

DNA for the CDR3: TGTGCCAGCAGTGAAGATGTGACAGGGGGCTTCTACGAGCAGTACGTC. It encodes CASSEDVTGGFYEQYV. The chain combines TRBV2 with TRBJ2-7; 10 bases match TRBD1. Trimming removed 1 base from V and 3 bases from J; junction bases left unmatched: 6. Germline V lookup: CDR1 SNHLY, CDR2 FYNNEI. The CDR3 length is 16 residues.

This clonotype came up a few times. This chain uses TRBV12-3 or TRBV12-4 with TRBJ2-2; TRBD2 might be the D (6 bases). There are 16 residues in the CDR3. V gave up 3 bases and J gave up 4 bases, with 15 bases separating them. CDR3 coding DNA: TGTGCCAGCAGTTTGGTTAGCGGAGGGCCCACCGGGGAGCTGTTTTTT. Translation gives CASSLVSGGPTGELFF.

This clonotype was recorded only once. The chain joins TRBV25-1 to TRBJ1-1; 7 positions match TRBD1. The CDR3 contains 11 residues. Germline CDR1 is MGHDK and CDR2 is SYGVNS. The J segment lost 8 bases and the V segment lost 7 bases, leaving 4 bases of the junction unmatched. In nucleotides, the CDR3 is TGTGCCAGCACGCGACAGGGAGAAGCTTTCTTT. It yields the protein CASTRQGEAFF. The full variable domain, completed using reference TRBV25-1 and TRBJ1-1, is EADIYQTPRYLVIGTGKKITLECSQTMGHDKMYWYQQDPGMELHLIHYSYGVNSTEKGDLSSESTVSRIRTEHFPLTLESARPSHTSQYLCASTRQGEAFFGQGTRLTVV.

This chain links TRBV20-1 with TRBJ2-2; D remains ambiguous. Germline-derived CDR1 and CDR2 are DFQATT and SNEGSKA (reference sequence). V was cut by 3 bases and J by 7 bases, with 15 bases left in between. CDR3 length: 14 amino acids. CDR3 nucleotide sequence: TGCAGTGCTAGTGGGTGGGCTGGTGGCGGGGAGCTGTTTTTT. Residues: CSASGWAGGGELFF.

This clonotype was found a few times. For the CDR3, the DNA is TGTGCCACCAGCAGACGGGAGTTGTACAATGAGCAGTTCTTC. Encoded protein: CATSRRELYNEQFF. The chain employs TRBV15 and TRBJ2-1, with D perhaps TRBD2 (6 bases). Germline V gene sequence: CDR1 LNHNV, CDR2 YYDKDF (reference sequence). The CDR3 extends over 14 amino acids. V gave up 2 bases and J gave up 4 bases, with 9 bases separating them.

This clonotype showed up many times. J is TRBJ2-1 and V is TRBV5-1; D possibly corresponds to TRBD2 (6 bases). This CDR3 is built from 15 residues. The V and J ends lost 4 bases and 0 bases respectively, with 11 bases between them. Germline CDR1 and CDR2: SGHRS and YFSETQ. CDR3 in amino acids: CASSRDFSSYNEQFF. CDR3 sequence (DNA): TGCGCCAGCAGCCGGGACTTCAGCTCCTACAATGAGCAGTTCTTC.

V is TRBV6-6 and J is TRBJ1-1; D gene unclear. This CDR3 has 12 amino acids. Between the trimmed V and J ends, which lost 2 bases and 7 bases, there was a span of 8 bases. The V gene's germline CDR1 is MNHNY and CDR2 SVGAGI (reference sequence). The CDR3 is CASSYAGSEAFF. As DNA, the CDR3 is TGTGCCAGCAGTTACGCGGGCAGTGAAGCTTTCTTT.

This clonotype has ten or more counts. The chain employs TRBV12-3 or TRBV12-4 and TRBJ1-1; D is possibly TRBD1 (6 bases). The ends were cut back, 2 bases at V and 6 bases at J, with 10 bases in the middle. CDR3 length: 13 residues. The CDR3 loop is CASSLMGASEAFF. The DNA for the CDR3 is TGTGCCAGCAGTTTAATGGGGGCCTCTGAAGCTTTCTTT.